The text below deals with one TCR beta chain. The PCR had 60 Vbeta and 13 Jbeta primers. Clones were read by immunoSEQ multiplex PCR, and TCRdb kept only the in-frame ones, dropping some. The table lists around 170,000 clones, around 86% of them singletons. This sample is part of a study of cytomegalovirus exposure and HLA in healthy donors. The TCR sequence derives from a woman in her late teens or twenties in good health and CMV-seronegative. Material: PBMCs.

The CDR3 loop is CASSFGLAGPGREQYF. As DNA, the CDR3 is TGTGCCAGCAGTTTTGGACTAGCGGGACCTGGCCGCGAGCAGTACTTC. This sequence joins TRBV28 and TRBJ2-7; 12 positions match TRBD2. V lost 3 bases to trimming and J lost 6 bases; unmatched junction nucleotides: 9. CDR1 and CDR2 from the germline V gene are MDHEN and SYDVKM. CDR3 length equals 16 residues.